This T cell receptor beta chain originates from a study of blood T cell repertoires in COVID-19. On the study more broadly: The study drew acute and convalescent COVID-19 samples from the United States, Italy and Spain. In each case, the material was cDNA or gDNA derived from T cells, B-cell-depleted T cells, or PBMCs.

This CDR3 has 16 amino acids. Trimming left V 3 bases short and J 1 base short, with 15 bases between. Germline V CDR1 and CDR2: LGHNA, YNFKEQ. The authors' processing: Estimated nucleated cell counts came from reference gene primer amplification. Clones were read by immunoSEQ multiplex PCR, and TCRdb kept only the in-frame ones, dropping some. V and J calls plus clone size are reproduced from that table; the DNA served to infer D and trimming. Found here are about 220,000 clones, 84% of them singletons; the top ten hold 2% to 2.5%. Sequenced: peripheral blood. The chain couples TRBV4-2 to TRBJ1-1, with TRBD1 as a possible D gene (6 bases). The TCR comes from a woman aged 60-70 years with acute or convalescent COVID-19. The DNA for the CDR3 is TGTGCCAGCAGCCATCCCGACAGGTTTTCGAACACTGAAGCTTTCTTT. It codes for CASSHPDRFSNTEAFF.